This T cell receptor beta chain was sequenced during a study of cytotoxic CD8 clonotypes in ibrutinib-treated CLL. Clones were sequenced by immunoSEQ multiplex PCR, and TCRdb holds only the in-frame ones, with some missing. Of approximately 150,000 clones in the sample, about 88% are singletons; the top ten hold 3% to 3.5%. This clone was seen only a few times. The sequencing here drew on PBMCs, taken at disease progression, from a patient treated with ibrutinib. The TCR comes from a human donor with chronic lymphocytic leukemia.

CDR3 coding DNA: TGTGCCAGCAGATCACTAGCGGGGGGAAACAATGAGCAGTTCTTC. The encoded protein is CASRSLAGGNNEQFF. The V gene is TRBV9, the J gene TRBJ2-1; 12 bases are a match to TRBD2. The trim removed 5 bases at V and 5 bases at J, leaving 5 bases unmatched. The CDR3 totals 15 residues. Germline V gene lookup returns CDR1 SGDLS and CDR2 YYNGEE.